One sample yielded the 17 T cell receptor beta chains listed below, sequenced in a study of T cells in Graves' hyperthyroidism and ophthalmopathy. From RNA transcripts, TCR beta CDR3 regions were amplified. The HTBI primer set served for first-round RT-PCR of the TCR CDR3. TCRdb passed the multiplex PCR reads through MiXCR, listing each CDR3 protein once. This sample yields 550,000 to 850,000 distinct CDR3 sequences, of which 18% are seen a single time; approximately 15% belongs to the top ten. Sequencing was done on a sample of blood. Source of these receptors: a woman aged 45 to 65 with Graves' hyperthyroidism that later progressed to Graves' ophthalmopathy.

The chain's CDR3 is CASSSRQGAEAFF. For the CDR3, the DNA is TGTGCCAGCAGTTCGCGACAGGGAGCTGAAGCTTTCTTT. J is TRBJ1-1 and V is TRBV12-3 or TRBV12-4; 7 positions match TRBD1. This CDR3 spans 13 amino acids. V shed 4 bases, J shed 6 bases, and the junction held 5 bases outside the gene matches.

The V and J genes are TRBV4-1 and TRBJ2-1; 10 bases agree with TRBD1. The ends lost 0 bases at V and 4 bases at J; junction bases unmatched: 6. This CDR3 is 17 amino acids long. Germline V CDR1 and CDR2: MGHRA, YSYEKL. DNA of the CDR3: TGCGCCAGCAGCCAAGAAGGGAGGGACAGGGGATACAATGAGCAGTTCTTC. It yields the protein CASSQEGRDRGYNEQFF.

This clonotype was recorded at least ten times. A read error may produce the germline difference seen at one junction end. The rearrangement joins TRBV7-7 to TRBJ2-5, with TRBD1 matching over 8 bases. The CDR3 length is 14 residues. Looked up from germline, CDR1 is SSHAT and CDR2 is FNYEAQ (reference sequence). The CDR3 sequence is CASSLDRVTETQYF. The CDR3 nucleotides read TGTGCTAGCAGCTTGGACAGGGTAACAGAGACCCAGTACTTC.

This clonotype was seen ten or more times. The J gene is TRBJ2-1, the V gene TRBV11-2; no clear D. V lost 0 bases and J 1 base, leaving 10 bases between the germline ends. From germline, CDR1 is SGHAT and CDR2 FQNNGV. The CDR3 covers 16 residues. In DNA form, the CDR3 reads TGTGCCAGCAGCTTAGATATTATGGGTTCCTACAATGAGCAGTTCTTC. Translated, it gives CASSLDIMGSYNEQFF.

The J gene is TRBJ2-3, the V gene TRBV6-2 or TRBV6-3, with 16 bases lining up with TRBD2. The V gene's germline CDR1 is MNHEY and CDR2 SVGEGT. The CDR3 totals 18 residues. V was pared by 1 base and J by 4 bases, with 5 bases of the junction left unmatched. DNA of the CDR3: TGTGCCAGCAGTTACTTGGGACTAGCGGGGGGGGCTTCAGATACGCAGTATTTT. Its translation: CASSYLGLAGGASDTQYF.

The genes are TRBV6-1 and TRBJ2-5; 7 bases map to TRBD1. Germline-derived CDR1 and CDR2 are MNHNS and SASEGT. CDR3 length: 13 residues. Germline trimming cut 7 bases from V and 4 bases from J; bases unmatched to any gene: 6. The CDR3 DNA follows: TGTGCCAGCACACTCACAGGGGCAGAGACCCAGTACTTC. It yields the protein CASTLTGAETQYF.

This clonotype has ten or more counts. A read error may account for a junction end that differs from germline. This chain connects TRBV2 to TRBJ2-3, with D uncertain. The length of the CDR3 is 14 residues. Germline CDR1 reads SNHLY; CDR2 reads FYNNEI. CDR3 in amino acids: CASREARLKDTQYF. The CDR3, as DNA: TGTGCCAGCAGAGAAGCCCGCCTGAAGGATACGCAGTATTTT.

This clonotype appeared many times. This chain joins TRBV7-8 and TRBJ1-3; a possible D gene is TRBD1 (5 bases). The CDR3 is made up of 15 amino acids. Germline values: CDR1 SGHVS, CDR2 FQNEAQ. V dropped 2 bases and J dropped 2 bases, with 10 bases sitting between them. CDR3 sequence reads: CASSLSPGTGNTIYF. The CDR3 DNA sequence: TGTGCCAGCAGCTTATCTCCAGGGACTGGAAACACCATATATTTT.

Concerning this clonotype itself: The junction shows a germline mismatch at one end, possibly a read error. The chain couples TRBV9 to TRBJ2-1; the D gene could be TRBD1 or TRBD2 (5 bases each). Germline CDR1 is SGDLS and CDR2 is YYNGEE. The CDR3 runs 15 residues. CDR3 nucleotide sequence: TGTGCCTGCAGCACTGTCCTGGGGGATCACAATGAGCAGTTCTTC. Residues: CACSTVLGDHNEQFF.

Ten or more counts support this clonotype. The chain joins TRBV7-9 to TRBJ1-5, with D perhaps matching TRBD1 (6 bases). Germline CDR1 SEHNR, CDR2 FQNEAQ (reference sequence). Trimming removed 3 bases at V and 5 bases at J, with 11 bases between. This CDR3 spans 14 amino acids. Here the CDR3 DNA reads TGTGCCAGCAGCTTCGGTAACAGGGATCAGCCCCAGCATTTT. Its translation: CASSFGNRDQPQHF.

This clonotype was recorded a few times. The chain employs TRBV24-1 and TRBJ2-1, with D possibly TRBD1 on 5 matching bases. Germline V CDR1 and CDR2: KGHDR, SFDVKD. The CDR3 has 17 amino acids. Trimming pared 0 bases from V and 0 bases from J, leaving 11 bases between. DNA of the CDR3: TGTGCCACCAGTGATTTGGGGGCCGGAGACTCCTACAATGAGCAGTTCTTC. This encodes CATSDLGAGDSYNEQFF.

The J gene is TRBJ1-5, the V gene TRBV6-9; tentative D call: TRBD1 (6 bases). V was clipped by 3 bases and J by 7 bases, with 13 bases between them. The germline V gene has CDR1 MNHGY and CDR2 SVAAGI. The CDR3 has 14 residues. CDR3 amino acids: CASSYAGEDQPQHF. The CDR3 coding sequence is TGTGCCAGCAGTTACGCAGGGGAGGACCAGCCCCAGCATTTT.

This clonotype was recorded at least ten times. This chain joins TRBV6-1 and TRBJ1-2, with TRBD1 matching over 8 bases. The V segment lost 5 bases and the J segment 4 bases; nucleotides outside the gene matches: 15. The germline V gene encodes CDR1 MNHNS and CDR2 SASEGT. The CDR3 has 17 amino acids. CDR3 sequence reads: CASSMGRGQVSGYGYTF. The CDR3 DNA reads TGTGCCAGCAGTATGGGGCGGGGACAGGTATCGGGCTATGGCTACACCTTC.

The chain is built from TRBV6-5 and TRBJ1-4, with TRBD1 matching 7 bases. With 2 bases clipped from V and 10 bases from J, the junction kept 13 bases outside the gene matches. Germline CDR1 MNHEY, CDR2 SVGAGI. The length of the CDR3 is 16 residues. In nucleotides, the CDR3 is TGTGCCAGCAGTTACGGAACAGGGGTGTTAGACGGAAAACTGTTTTTT. It yields the protein CASSYGTGVLDGKLFF.

The chain is built from TRBV10-1 and TRBJ1-6; D call uncertain. The CDR3 loop spans 13 amino acids. Trimming removed 2 bases from V and 7 bases from J, with 6 bases in between. Germline CDR1 WNHNN, CDR2 SYGVQD (reference sequence). CDR3 loop: CASSETSNSPLHF. CDR3 in DNA: TGCGCCAGCAGTGAGACCAGCAATTCACCCCTCCACTTT.

The rearrangement joins TRBV19 to TRBJ1-4; D is unresolved. This CDR3 is 15 amino acids long. Germline V gene sequence: CDR1 LNHDA, CDR2 SQIVND (reference sequence). The V end lost 4 bases, the J end lost 2 bases, and 11 bases lay between the germline ends. The CDR3 nucleotides read TGTGCCAGTAGTAGTGTGAGTACGACTAATGAAAAACTGTTTTTT. Translation gives CASSSVSTTNEKLFF.

Ten or more counts support this clonotype. The chain carries TRBV5-1 and TRBJ1-5, with 7 bases identical to TRBD1. The length of the CDR3 is 14 residues. Germline V gene sequence: CDR1 SGHRS, CDR2 YFSETQ. After removal of 2 bases from V and 4 bases from J, the junction contained 3 bases not matched to a gene. CDR3 amino acids: CASSFGTANQPQHF. CDR3 bases: TGCGCCAGCAGCTTCGGGACAGCTAATCAGCCCCAGCATTTT.